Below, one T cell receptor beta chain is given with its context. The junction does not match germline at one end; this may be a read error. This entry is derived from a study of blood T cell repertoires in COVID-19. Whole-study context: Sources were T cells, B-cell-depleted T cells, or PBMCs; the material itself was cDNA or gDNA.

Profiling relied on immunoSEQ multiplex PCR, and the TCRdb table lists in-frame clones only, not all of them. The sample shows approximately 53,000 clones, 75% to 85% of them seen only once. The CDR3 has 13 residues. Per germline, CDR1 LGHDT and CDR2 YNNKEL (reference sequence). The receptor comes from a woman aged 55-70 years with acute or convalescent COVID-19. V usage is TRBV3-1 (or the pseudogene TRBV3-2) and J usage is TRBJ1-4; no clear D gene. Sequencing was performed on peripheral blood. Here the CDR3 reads CASSQESNEKLFF. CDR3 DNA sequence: TGTGCCAGCAGTCAAGAAAGCAACGAAAAACTGTTTTTT.